This is a list of T cell receptor beta chains from one sample in a study of blood T cell repertoires in COVID-19. The protocol was immunoSEQ multiplex PCR, while the TCRdb copy is restricted to in-frame clones and leaves out a portion. The sample yields more than 200,000 clones, roughly 80% seen once. The sequencing sample was made of peripheral blood. These receptors were collected from a man older than 75 with acute or convalescent COVID-19. CDR3s include the opening cysteine and the closing phenylalanine or tryptophan. Where a row states a size, it is once, few, many or the class of an expanded clone; other rows omit it.

clone size: -; V gene: TRBV29-1; CDR3 protein: CSVDWGRVKDTQYF
clone size: -; V gene: TRBV6-1; CDR3 protein: CASSERGGLGTEAFF
clone size: -; V gene: TRBV15; CDR3 protein: CATSSELSPQFF
clone size: -; V gene: TRBV9; CDR3 protein: CASSANREIYSGNTIYF
clone size: -; V gene: TRBV12-5; CDR3 protein: CASGLPPSTSTGELFF
clone size: -; V gene: TRBV2; CDR3 protein: CASSGQGAPLSPNSPLHF
clone size: -; V gene: TRBV12-3/TRBV12-4; CDR3 protein: CASSLRAGYGYTF
clone size: -; V gene: TRBV21-1; CDR3 protein: CASSKIGTGGLVNEQFF
clone size: -; V gene: TRBV18; CDR3 protein: CASSVTGGPTYEQYF
clone size: -; V gene: TRBV15; CDR3 protein: CATSREGQGVTDTQYF
clone size: -; V gene: TRBV5-1; CDR3 protein: CASSARDREVDEQFF
clone size: -; V gene: TRBV6-1; CDR3 protein: CASSDQGARNTEAFF
clone size: -; V gene: TRBV19; CDR3 protein: CASSIPGLAYSGANVLTF
clone size: -; V gene: TRBV12-3/TRBV12-4; CDR3 protein: CASRPDGFYGYTF
clone size: -; V gene: TRBV18; CDR3 protein: CASLRGGRNTEAFF
clone size: once; V gene: TRBV30; CDR3 protein: CAGQKRGGYNEQFF
clone size: -; V gene: TRBV9; CDR3 protein: CASTIAGGPQETQYF
clone size: -; V gene: TRBV7-2; CDR3 protein: CASSPGTGGYEQYF
clone size: -; V gene: TRBV19; CDR3 protein: CASTPRDRLNQPQHF
clone size: -; V gene: TRBV6-5; CDR3 protein: CASSPYWSGVREQYF
clone size: -; V gene: TRBV28; CDR3 protein: CASSFYPANPTNEKLFF
clone size: many; V gene: TRBV9; CDR3 protein: CASSVGGTAMETQYF
clone size: -; V gene: TRBV30; CDR3 protein: CAWSALNSGNTIYF
clone size: -; V gene: TRBV3-1/TRBV3-2; CDR3 protein: CASSPSYEGLGNEQFF
clone size: -; V gene: TRBV7-2; CDR3 protein: CASSLQGWNTGELFF
clone size: -; V gene: TRBV18; CDR3 protein: CASSLPGTHEAFF
clone size: -; V gene: TRBV30; CDR3 protein: CAWVGRLTSTDTQYF
clone size: -; V gene: TRBV6-5; CDR3 protein: CASIPDSELYNEQFF
clone size: -; V gene: TRBV19; CDR3 protein: CASSIARHQNTEAFF
clone size: few; V gene: TRBV30; CDR3 protein: CAWRAHRGGTQYF
clone size: -; V gene: TRBV9; CDR3 protein: CASSVRDSPTVYEQYF
clone size: few; V gene: TRBV28; CDR3 protein: CASSFGQVQKPQHF
clone size: -; V gene: TRBV7-8; CDR3 protein: CASSSGRIGNQPQHF
clone size: -; V gene: TRBV24-1; CDR3 protein: CATSDGTGTRNEQFF
clone size: -; V gene: TRBV19; CDR3 protein: CASIKIAGHQPQHF
clone size: once; V gene: TRBV7-9; CDR3 protein: CASSLTSGASYEQYF
clone size: -; V gene: TRBV6-4; CDR3 protein: CASSPGTGYGYTF
clone size: -; V gene: TRBV7-2; CDR3 protein: CASSPRGGGTDTQYF
clone size: -; V gene: TRBV5-1; CDR3 protein: CASSLMVGGTDTQYF